A selection of T cell receptor beta chains follows, all from one sample in a study of shared clonotypes between healthy human individuals. Assay used: immunoSEQ multiplex PCR; TCRdb lists only in-frame clones, some missing. The sample includes under 1,100,000 clones, 75% to 80% seen only once; the top ten take roughly 0.62%. Specimen: memory CD4+ T cells from PBMCs. These receptors came from a man between 18 and 35 years old in good health. Some clones in this sample may be carry-over from other donors' samples. Each CDR3 is given without its conserved first and last residue.

V | length | CDR3
TRBV27 | 17 | ASRPLARGLLLMNTEAF
TRBV6-6 | 13 | ASSHQQGTIYGYT
TRBV7-7 | 12 | ASSLGGHTGELF
TRBV11-3 | 14 | ASSLGQGAPNTEAF
TRBV15 | 14 | ATSRDSGTKAYEQY
TRBV28 | 11 | ASSLRPFDTIY
TRBV7-3 | 14 | ASSGDRGATADEQF
TRBV6-5 | 13 | ARRPAMSLNQPQH
TRBV7-9 | 12 | ASSPRTGGNTIY
TRBV19 | 9 | ASSIGQTQY
TRBV5-4 | 13 | ASSPGSRGNYEQY
TRBV11-3 | 13 | ASSSGGAPDTEAF
TRBV4-1 | 18 | ASSQRFLGRAASSGNTIY
TRBV19 | 15 | ARRTSGRALPTGELF
TRBV25-1 | 10 | ASSATQGAAF